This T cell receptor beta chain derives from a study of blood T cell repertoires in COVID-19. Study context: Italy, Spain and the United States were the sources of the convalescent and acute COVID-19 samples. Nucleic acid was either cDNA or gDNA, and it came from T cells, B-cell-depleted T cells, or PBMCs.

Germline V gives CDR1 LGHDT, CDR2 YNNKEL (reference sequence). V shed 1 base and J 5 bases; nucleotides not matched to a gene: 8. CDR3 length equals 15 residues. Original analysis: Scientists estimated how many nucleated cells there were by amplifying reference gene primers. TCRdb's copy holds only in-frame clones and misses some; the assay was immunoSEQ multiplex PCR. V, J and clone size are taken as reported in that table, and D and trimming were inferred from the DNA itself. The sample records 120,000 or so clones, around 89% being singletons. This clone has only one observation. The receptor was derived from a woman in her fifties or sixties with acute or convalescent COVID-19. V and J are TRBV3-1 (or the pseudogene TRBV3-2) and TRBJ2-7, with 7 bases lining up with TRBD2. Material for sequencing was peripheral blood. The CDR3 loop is CASSQGPGRFDEQYF. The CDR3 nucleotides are TGTGCCAGCAGCCAAGGGCCCGGGAGGTTCGACGAGCAGTACTTC.